What follows are 7 T cell receptor beta chains derived from one specimen sequenced in a study of T cell responses to AZD1222 COVID-19 vaccine. Measured with immunoSEQ multiplex PCR; TCRdb has only the in-frame clones, and not every one. The data show roughly 140,000 clones, approximately 88% seen once. Sequences were derived from peripheral blood, sampled on day 0 of MenACWY control vaccination. All receptors come from an adult in good health.

As for this clone: One end of the junction fails to match germline, which may point to a read error. The chain uses TRBV28 and TRBJ1-2, with D perhaps matching TRBD1 (5 bases). Germline V gene lookup returns CDR1 MDHEN and CDR2 SYDVKM. The CDR3 has 15 residues. The CDR3 DNA reads TGTGCCAGCCGTTTTTTTGGGGACGTAAACTATGGCTACACCTTC. This codes for CASRFFGDVNYGYTF.

This rearrangement joins TRBV6-5 to TRBJ1-2; 8 nucleotides match TRBD1. The V gene end was trimmed by 4 bases and the J gene end by 1 base; junction bases not matched to a gene: 2. The germline V gene has CDR1 MNHEY and CDR2 SVGAGI. The CDR3 runs to 14 residues. CDR3 in DNA: TGTGCCAGCAGTTCAGGACAGGGTAACTATGGCTACACCTTC. Translating it yields CASSSGQGNYGYTF.

DNA of the CDR3: TGTGCCAGCAGTTATGATGACAGGGGCGTCTATGGCTACACCTTC. Its protein is CASSYDDRGVYGYTF. This rearrangement joins TRBV6-2 or TRBV6-3 to TRBJ1-2, with 8 bases identical to TRBD1. This CDR3 spans 15 amino acids. The V segment lost 3 bases and the J segment 4 bases; nucleotides outside the gene matches: 7. Per the germline V gene, CDR1 is MNHEY and CDR2 is SVGEGT.

J is TRBJ2-2 and V is TRBV18; D unresolved. CDR1 and CDR2 from the germline V gene are KGHSH and LQKENI. The V end lost 3 bases, the J end lost 5 bases, and 7 bases lay between the germline ends. The CDR3 consists of 13 residues. This CDR3 is CASSPLRTGELFF. DNA of the CDR3: TGTGCCAGCTCACCCCTAAGGACCGGGGAGCTGTTTTTT.

The V and J genes are TRBV28 and TRBJ1-2; possible D gene TRBD1, 6 bases. Germline V lookup: CDR1 MDHEN, CDR2 SYDVKM. The CDR3 runs to 13 residues. The V end lost 4 bases, the J end lost 8 bases, and 14 bases lay between the germline ends. CDR3 sequence reads: CASSYRRGDGYTF. In DNA, the CDR3 is TGTGCCAGCAGTTACCGCAGGGGTGACGGCTACACCTTC.

This rearrangement joins TRBV9 to TRBJ2-2; TRBD2 matches 8 bases. The CDR3 sequence is 17 residues long. Germline-derived CDR1 and CDR2 are SGDLS and YYNGEE. J gave up 0 bases and V 4 bases, and 8 bases lay outside the gene matches. CDR3 bases: TGTGCCAGCAGCCCTAATCCGACTAGCGCGAACACCGGGGAGCTGTTTTTT. This codes for CASSPNPTSANTGELFF.

The count of this clone is one. The V and J genes are TRBV7-2 and TRBJ1-1, with 8 bases aligning to TRBD1. The ends lost 5 bases at V and 1 base at J; junction bases unmatched: 9. Germline CDR1 SGHTA, CDR2 FQGNSA. The CDR3 contains 16 residues. The CDR3, as DNA: TGTGCCAGCAGCCCCAACCGGGACAGGAGGAACACTGAAGCTTTCTTT. Translated: CASSPNRDRRNTEAFF.